This TCR beta chain was profiled in a study of blood T cell repertoires in COVID-19. Study-level information: Sources were T cells, B-cell-depleted T cells, or PBMCs; the material itself was cDNA or gDNA.

This clone showed up just once. Produced via immunoSEQ multiplex PCR; TCRdb's table is partial and in-frame only. The top ten hold 1.4% of the sample, which has approximately 140,000 clones, 84% seen once. This receptor was identified in a man aged 60 to 75 with acute or convalescent COVID-19. The sequenced sample was peripheral blood.

The CDR3 sequence: CASSYLGQGSSPLHF. In nucleotides, the CDR3 is TGTGCCAGCAGTTACCTGGGACAGGGAAGTTCACCCCTCCACTTT. This rearrangement joins TRBV6-5 to TRBJ1-6, with 9 bases aligning to TRBD1. Trimming cost V 2 bases and J 9 bases; bases outside gene matches: 5. The CDR3 runs to 15 residues. Germline V gene sequence: CDR1 MNHEY, CDR2 SVGAGI.